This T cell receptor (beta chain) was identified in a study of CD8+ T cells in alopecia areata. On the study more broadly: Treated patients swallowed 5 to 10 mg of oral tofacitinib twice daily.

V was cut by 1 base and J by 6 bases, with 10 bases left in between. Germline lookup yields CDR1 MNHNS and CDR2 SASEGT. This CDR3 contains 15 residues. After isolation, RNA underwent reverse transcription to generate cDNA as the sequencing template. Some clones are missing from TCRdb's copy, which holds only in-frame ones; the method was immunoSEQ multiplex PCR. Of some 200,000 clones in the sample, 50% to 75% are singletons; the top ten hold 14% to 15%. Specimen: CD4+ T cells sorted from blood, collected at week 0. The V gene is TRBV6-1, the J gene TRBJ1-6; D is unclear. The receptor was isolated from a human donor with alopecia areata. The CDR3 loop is CASSEVTAPNSPLHF. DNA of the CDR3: TGTGCCAGCAGTGAAGTTACAGCGCCTAATTCACCCCTCCACTTT.